The entry below gives a single T cell receptor beta chain sequence along with its context. This entry is derived from a study of blood T cell repertoires in COVID-19. Study at large: Researchers got acute and convalescent COVID-19 samples from the United States, Italy and Spain. PBMCs, B-cell-depleted T cells, or T cells provided the cDNA or gDNA that made up the material.

Produced via immunoSEQ multiplex PCR; TCRdb's table is partial and in-frame only. Of some 15,000 clones in the sample, about 92% were seen once. Sequenced material: peripheral blood. This TCR came from a human donor in a cohort sampled during active COVID-19.

CDR3 coding DNA: TGTGCCAGCAGCTTAGGCCGCAGGGGTGCCGGGGAGCTGTTTTTT. It translates to CASSLGRRGAGELFF. This chain joins TRBV7-8 and TRBJ2-2; TRBD1 might be the D (6 bases). Germline CDR1 reads SGHVS; CDR2 reads FQNEAQ. This CDR3 has 15 amino acids. V lost 1 base and J 6 bases, leaving 12 bases between the germline ends.